This entry features one T cell receptor (beta chain) sequence. Its specificity is not known. Without exception, sorted populations had purity beyond 95%. This specimen comes from a study of beta chain features in type 1 diabetes. Study-wide points: Among all four CD4+ subsets, Type 1 diabetes patients had TCRB CDR3s that were moderately but significantly shorter. In the patient group, naive, central memory and Treg TCRB repertoires seemed more alike than in the healthy donor group. The analysis here could not establish whether HLA type shapes TCRB rearrangement.

Looked up from germline, CDR1 is GTSNPN and CDR2 is SVGIG (reference sequence). This CDR3 has 15 residues. V shed 2 bases and J 6 bases; nucleotides not matched to a gene: 9. Sequencing targeted expressed TCRB transcripts, as all isolated RNA had been reverse transcribed. Samples of naive, central memory and regulatory T cells yielded a mean of around 3.8 million reads. Assay used: immunoSEQ multiplex PCR; TCRdb lists only in-frame clones, some missing. The data show 500,000 to 650,000 clones, roughly 12% seen once. The source is a man aged 30-40 years with type 1 diabetes. The specimen sequenced was naive CD4+ T cells from blood. The genes are TRBV30 and TRBJ2-1; TRBD2 agrees at 8 bases. The DNA for the CDR3 is TGTGCCTGGAGTCCGGCGGGGGGTGTTTTCAATGAGCAGTTCTTC. This codes for CAWSPAGGVFNEQFF.